The present T cell receptor (beta chain) was sequenced within a study of T cell responses to AZD1222 COVID-19 vaccine. Study-wide results and limits: Repertoire sampling was restricted to post-peak T cell response timepoints. Donors in the cohort were predominantly white British and more often female, and clonal diversity was possibly underestimated. At 160-218 and 743-854, vaccine-associated CD4 TCRs were dominant, and they spanned spike. With two AZD1222 doses given, Spike-specific TCR breadth and depth both rose.

The germline V gene encodes CDR1 MNHEY and CDR2 SVGAGI. The CDR3 consists of 15 residues. The trim removed 5 bases at V and 8 bases at J, leaving 7 bases unmatched. Comment on this clone: The antigen remains undetermined.

Generated by immunoSEQ multiplex PCR, the TCRdb table keeps only in-frame clones and is missing some. Among approximately 180,000 clones listed, about nine tenths were seen once. The source material was peripheral blood, sampled on day 0 of AZD1222 vaccination. This sequence joins TRBV6-5 and TRBJ2-1, with 12 nucleotides matching TRBD2. The sequence was collected from an adult in good health. The CDR3 region is CASSPRLAGAYEQFF. The CDR3 nucleotides read TGTGCCAGCAGTCCCCGACTAGCGGGAGCTTATGAGCAGTTCTTC.